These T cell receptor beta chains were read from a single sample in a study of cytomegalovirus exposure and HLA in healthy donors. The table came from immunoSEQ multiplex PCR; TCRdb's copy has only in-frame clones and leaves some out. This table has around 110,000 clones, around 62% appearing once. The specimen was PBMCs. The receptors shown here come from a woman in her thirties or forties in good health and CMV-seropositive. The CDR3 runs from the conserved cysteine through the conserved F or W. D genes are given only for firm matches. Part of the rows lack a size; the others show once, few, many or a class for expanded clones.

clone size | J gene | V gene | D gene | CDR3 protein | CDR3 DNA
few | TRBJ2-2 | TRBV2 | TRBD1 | CASSDPGQLNVGELFF | TGTGCCAGCAGTGACCCGGGACAGCTTAACGTCGGGGAGCTGTTTTTT
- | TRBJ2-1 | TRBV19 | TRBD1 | CASETGVSRNEQFF | TGTGCCAGCGAGACAGGGGTCAGCCGCAATGAGCAGTTCTTC
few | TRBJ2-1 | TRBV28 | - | CASSLPNPSWAGAYNEQFF | TGTGCCAGCAGTTTACCAAATCCCTCGTGGGCGGGCGCCTACAATGAGCAGTTCTTC
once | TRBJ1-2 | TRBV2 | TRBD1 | CASSEARLSGTGSGYTF | TGTGCCAGCAGTGAAGCCCGTTTGAGCGGGACAGGCTCCGGCTACACCTTC
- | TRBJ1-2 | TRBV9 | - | CASSTPYGGYTF | TGTGCCAGCAGCACGCCCTACGGTGGCTACACCTTC
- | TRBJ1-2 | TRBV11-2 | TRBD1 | CASSFGQELGYTF | TGTGCCAGCAGCTTCGGACAGGAGCTTGGCTACACCTTC
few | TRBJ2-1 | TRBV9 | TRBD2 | CASSVGVSGRDNEQFF | TGTGCCAGCAGCGTAGGGGTTAGCGGGAGAGACAATGAGCAGTTCTTC
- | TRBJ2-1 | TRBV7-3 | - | CASSLNGGLPGDEQFF | TGTGCCAGCAGCTTAAACGGGGGACTGCCCGGAGATGAGCAGTTCTTC
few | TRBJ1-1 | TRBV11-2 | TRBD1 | CASSLTGVGTEAFF | TGTGCCAGCAGCTTAACAGGGGTGGGCACTGAAGCTTTCTTT
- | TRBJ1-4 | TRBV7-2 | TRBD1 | CASSLATGAGEKLFF | TGTGCCAGCAGCTTAGCAACAGGGGCGGGTGAAAAACTGTTTTTT
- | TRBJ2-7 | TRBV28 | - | CASSLLEGVYEQYF | TGTGCCAGCAGTTTGTTAGAGGGGGTCTACGAGCAGTACTTC
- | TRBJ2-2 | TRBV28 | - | CASSFLGLLNTGELFF | TGTGCCAGCAGCTTTCTAGGACTACTCAACACCGGGGAGCTGTTTTTT
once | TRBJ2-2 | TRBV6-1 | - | CASRQSHTGELFF | TGTGCCAGCAGACAGAGCCACACCGGGGAGCTGTTTTTT
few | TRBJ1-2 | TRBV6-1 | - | CASSDRNQYGYTF | TGTGCCAGCAGTGACCGAAACCAGTATGGCTACACCTTC
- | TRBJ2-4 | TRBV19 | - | CASSMRGSPGGIQYF | TGTGCCAGTAGTATGAGGGGTAGCCCTGGAGGGATTCAGTACTTC
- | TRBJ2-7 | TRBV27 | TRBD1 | CASSTRDSLDYEQYF | TGTGCCAGCAGTACCCGGGACAGTCTTGACTACGAGCAGTACTTC